Below are 9 T cell receptor beta chains sequenced from a single sample in a study of identical twins. TCRdb independently ran MiXCR on the 5' RACE reads; one entry per CDR3 protein. This sample carries 400,000 to 550,000 distinct CDR3 sequences, roughly an eighth of them seen once, and the ten largest clones take around 0.98%. This sample was also put to use in a study of yellow fever vaccine responses in identical twins.

The sequenced material came from CD4+ T cells sorted from blood. Receptor source: a woman aged 18-30 years in good health.

The V call is TRBV6-2 or TRBV6-3, the J call TRBJ2-1, with 7 bases identical to TRBD2. The CDR3 length is 12 residues. CDR1 and CDR2 (germline): MNHEY, SVGEGT. Unmatched junction bases numbered 10, after V lost 6 bases and J lost 14 bases. CDR3 bases: TGTGCCAGCAGGCGGGAGATTGGCAATAAGTTCTTC. Translating gives CASRREIGNKFF.

This clonotype was counted a few times. The rearrangement joins TRBV10-3 to TRBJ2-7, with D possibly being TRBD1 (6 bases). There are 14 residues in the CDR3. Trimming stripped 2 bases from V and 2 bases from J, with 10 bases between. The germline V gene encodes CDR1 ENHRY and CDR2 SYGVKD. CDR3 residues: CAISENGQPYEQYF. For the CDR3, the DNA is TGTGCCATCAGTGAGAACGGACAGCCCTACGAGCAGTACTTC.

This clonotype was recorded at least ten times. The chain is built from TRBV27 and TRBJ2-2; D perhaps matches TRBD1 (5 bases). CDR3 size: 16 residues. Trimming took off 5 bases at V and 1 base at J, with 14 bases between the two ends. CDR1 and CDR2 from the germline V gene are MNHEY and SMNVEV (reference sequence). In DNA form, the CDR3 reads TGTGCCAGCAGTACCTACCAGGGTCTGAACACCGGGGAGCTGTTTTTT. It specifies CASSTYQGLNTGELFF.

The chain uses TRBV20-1 and TRBJ1-2; no clear D gene. The CDR3 is made up of 12 amino acids. Germline V gene sequence: CDR1 DFQATT, CDR2 SNEGSKA (reference sequence). The V and J ends lost 7 bases and 8 bases respectively, with 17 bases between them. The CDR3 protein is CSGQRPPLGYTF. The CDR3 coding sequence is TGCAGTGGCCAGAGGCCGCCCTTAGGCTACACCTTC.

Concerning this clonotype: At one end, the junction sequence differs from germline, possibly due to a read error. CDR3 loop: CCARDLGGRRPQETQYF. In DNA form, the CDR3 reads TGCTGTGCTAGAGATCTCGGAGGGAGACGTCCCCAAGAGACCCAGTACTTC. This chain joins TRBV20-1 and TRBJ2-5; a weak D match, TRBD2 (6 bases). Germline CDR1 and CDR2: DFQATT and SNEGSKA (reference sequence). This CDR3 comprises 17 residues.

This clonotype was seen many times. The CDR3 DNA reads TGCAGCGTTAGAATACAGCCGAACACTGAAGCTTTCTTT. It yields the protein CSVRIQPNTEAFF. The chain employs TRBV29-1 and TRBJ1-1, with D hard to call. From germline, CDR1 is SQVTM and CDR2 ANQGSEA. V shed 5 bases and J shed 1 base, with 11 bases lying between them. The CDR3 runs to 13 residues.

CDR3 protein: CASSQAITTGNEQFF. CDR3 bases: TGTGCCAGCAGCCAAGCGATCACGACAGGTAATGAGCAGTTCTTC. This chain uses TRBV3-1 with TRBJ2-1, with D maybe TRBD1 (6 bases). The CDR3 has 15 residues. V was shortened by 1 base and J by 7 bases, with 14 bases between the two germline ends. The germline gives CDR1 LGHDT, CDR2 YNNKEL (reference sequence).

There are many counts of this clonotype. This chain joins TRBV27 and TRBJ2-6; the D gene is possibly TRBD2 (5 bases). There are 15 residues in the CDR3. The germline V gene has CDR1 MNHEY and CDR2 SMNVEV (reference sequence). V gave up 5 bases and J gave up 0 bases, with 8 bases separating them. This CDR3 is CASSPSHSGANVLTF. CDR3 in DNA: TGTGCCAGCAGTCCTAGCCACTCTGGGGCCAACGTCCTGACTTTC.

This clonotype was counted only a few times. The rearrangement links TRBV29-1 to TRBJ1-1; D is ambiguous. Trimming removed 5 bases at V and 0 bases at J, with 7 bases between. This CDR3 region has 12 residues. CDR1 is SQVTM, CDR2 ANQGSEA, per germline. The CDR3 region is CSVIEVNTEAFF. Here the CDR3 DNA reads TGCAGCGTTATCGAGGTGAACACTGAAGCTTTCTTT.